The clone carrying this T cell receptor beta chain turned up a few times. The target antigen is unknown. Germline trimming cut 6 bases from V and 2 bases from J; bases unmatched to any gene: 8. This CDR3 has 16 amino acids. The data are from a study of post-analysis software for immune sequencing data. Study details: The disease courses spanned relapsing-remitting, secondary progressive and progressive-relapsing forms of multiple sclerosis.

Each TCR beta cDNA library carried unique molecular identifiers. TCRdb processed the PCR reads anew with MiXCR; each CDR3 protein has one entry. In the table there are roughly 620,000 distinct CDR3 sequences, around 44% of which are singletons. Findings and limits, study-wide: Comparison of patients with controls showed four or five TRBV segments more frequent in patients, TRBV5-6, TRBV5-1 and TRBV20-1 among them. Analysis by F measure revealed that same-batch samples clustered strongly together. Patients with multiple sclerosis recorded significantly lower normalized Chao1 diversity than controls, the study found.

The receptor was derived from a girl aged 10 to 17 with multiple sclerosis. This chain links TRBV12-3 or TRBV12-4 with TRBJ1-2; TRBD1 aligns across 11 bases. The sequenced sample consisted of blood. The CDR3 sequence is CASRTTGTGGNYGYTF. CDR3 sequence (DNA): TGTGCCAGCAGGACCACCGGGACAGGGGGAAACTATGGCTACACCTTC.